The sequence of this T cell receptor (beta chain) was determined in a study of T cell responses to AZD1222 COVID-19 vaccine. Generated by immunoSEQ multiplex PCR, the TCRdb table keeps only in-frame clones and is missing some. The sample consists of under 150,000 clones, about 90% of them appearing once. This clone was counted once. The antigen is not known. Study results and limitations: Repertoire sampling happened only post peak T cell response.

V was clipped by 0 bases and J by 7 bases; unmatched bases: 8. This CDR3 has 17 amino acids. CDR1 is MGHRA and CDR2 is YSYEKL in the germline V gene. This receptor was identified in an adult in good health. The sample in question was peripheral blood, obtained on day 0 of MenACWY control vaccination. The chain recombines TRBV4-1 with TRBJ1-4, with 10 bases identical to TRBD1. CDR3 residues: CASSQDPDRGQGEKLFF. CDR3 in DNA: TGCGCCAGCAGCCAAGACCCCGACAGGGGGCAGGGTGAAAAACTGTTTTTT.